This T cell receptor beta chain was sequenced for a study of T cells in Graves' hyperthyroidism and ophthalmopathy. Germline V gives CDR1 MNHEY, CDR2 SMNVEV (reference sequence). The germline V and J ends were trimmed by 6 bases and 2 bases, with 13 bases remaining between them. The CDR3 has 14 residues. Authors of the study amplified TCR beta CDR3 regions from RNA transcripts. Primed by the HTBI set, a first-round RT-PCR was run on the TCR CDR3. TCRdb reanalysed the multiplex PCR reads using MiXCR and keeps one entry per CDR3 protein. The sample records more than 300,000 distinct CDR3 sequences, about a sixth being singletons. This clonotype was observed many times.

J is TRBJ1-2 and V is TRBV27; D uncertain. The sequenced sample consisted of blood. This receptor was identified in a woman in her 30s with Graves' hyperthyroidism that later progressed to Graves' ophthalmopathy. The CDR3 region is CASSPLGRNYGYTF. CDR3 DNA sequence: TGTGCCAGCAGCCCTCTCGGACGGAACTATGGCTACACCTTC.